This T cell receptor beta chain originates from a study of T cells expressing NK-cell markers (dated by TCRdb to 2020 to 2022). Context from the whole study: Three sorted T-cell subsets (CD3+CD56+NKG2C+, CD3+CD56+NKG2C- and CD3+CD56-NKG2C+) from 8 or 9 donors had their TCR beta-chain repertoires profiled. Among the eight sequenced donors, only one was HCMV-seronegative, while the other seven were HCMV-seropositive. All eight donors whose samples were sequenced were randomly selected healthy volunteers, three of them men and five women. Sequencing of the libraries produced 2 x 150 bp reads on Illumina HiSeq 2000/2500, MiSeq or NextSeq. What the work shows at the level of the full study, not this receptor alone: It remained unclear whether the expanded NKG2C-expressing T cell clones were specific for HCMV antigens. In more than 5 donors, the dominant CD3+CD56+NKG2C+ clonotypes were found to rank among the top 10 CD8+ clonotypes and to make up about 1.0-7.0% of CD8+ T cells. Those dominant clonotypes were again the most abundant among CD3+CD56-NKG2C+ cells in several donors, at about 28.3-65%.

From its cysteine to its phenylalanine, the CDR3 spans 12 amino acids. The DNA is unrecorded. The CDR1 and CDR2 encoded by the germline V gene (reference sequence) are GTSNPN and SVGIG. Worth noting for this clonotype: Its target antigen remains unknown.

TCRdb names Illumina HiSeq 2000 as the instrument used. TCR beta cDNA libraries were made by 5'RACE template switching that added a universal primer site and unique molecular identifiers. Synthesis of cDNA was primed from the TCR beta constant segment and was followed by two consecutive PCR amplification steps. The source study handled its data this way. MIGEC handled demultiplexing of the reads and grouping by UMI, while MiTCR was used to assemble and quantify clonotypes. To exclude erroneous sequences, only TCR cDNA sequences supported by at least two reads were retained. The tcR package was used for downstream repertoire analysis, and clonotypes were matched across fractions by CDR3 nucleotide sequence plus V segment. VDJmatch was used to annotate antigen specificity against VDJdb, with one amino acid substitution allowed in CDR3. TCRdb reprocessed the reads; each CDR3 protein sequence makes one entry, and DNA is unavailable. V and J calls and clone size were set by TCRdb, not the authors. This sample's clone table shows roughly 450,000 distinct CDR3 sequences. Of the sample, more than 1.4% is held by the ten largest clones.

HCMV serostatus was determined by detecting HCMV-specific IgG in serum with a commercial ELISA kit. Ficoll density gradient centrifugation was used to isolate peripheral blood mononuclear cells from blood. The V gene is TRBV30 and the J gene is TRBJ1-2. The sequencing sample was made of blood T cells: a sorted CD56 or NKG2C T cell subset, CD4+ or CD8+ T cells, or bulk PBMC T cells (not recorded which). The clonotype was recovered from a woman in her forties or fifties in good health. Donor details come from another sample of the same person, matched by shared clones. CDR3 region: CSGEGVNYGYTF.